One sample yielded the 32 T cell receptor beta chains listed below, sequenced in a study of T-cell memory formation after mild COVID-19. TCRdb analysed the 5' RACE reads with MiXCR anew, one entry per CDR3 protein. This sample has some 410,000 distinct CDR3 sequences, with 23% found just once. Sequences were obtained from PBMCs or a T cell subset sorted from them (not recorded which). These TCRs come from an adult woman who had mild COVID-19 (a few samples of this study predate the infection). Cell type and time point are not known.

The chain combines TRBV5-4 with TRBJ2-1, with TRBD1 as a possible D gene (6 bases). In germline, CDR1 is SGHNT, CDR2 YYREEE (reference sequence). The CDR3 runs 16 residues. V lost 1 base, J lost 5 bases, and 16 bases lay in between. The CDR3 loop is CASSLSHRAANNEQFF. In nucleotides, the CDR3 is TGTGCCAGCAGCTTGTCCCACAGGGCCGCGAACAATGAGCAGTTCTTC.

The V call is TRBV24-1, the J call TRBJ2-1; D call uncertain. V dropped 3 bases and J dropped 12 bases, with 8 bases sitting between them. The germline gives CDR1 KGHDR, CDR2 SFDVKD. This CDR3 contains 11 residues. CDR3 DNA sequence: TGTGCCACCAGTGATCCCAAAGGGCAGTTCTTC. It translates to CATSDPKGQFF.

The chain carries TRBV6-6 and TRBJ2-3, with D unclear. V dropped 0 bases and J dropped 4 bases, with 11 bases sitting between them. From germline, CDR1 is MNHNY and CDR2 SVGAGI (reference sequence). The CDR3 extends over 15 amino acids. This CDR3 is CASSYSGRGSDTQYF. CDR3 in DNA: TGTGCCAGCAGTTACTCTGGTCGCGGATCAGATACGCAGTATTTT.

Many counts were recorded for this clonotype. The chain carries TRBV12-3 or TRBV12-4 and TRBJ2-1; D might be TRBD2 (5 bases). The CDR3 has 15 residues. The V gene lost 5 bases and the J gene lost 8 bases, with 19 bases spanning the gap. CDR3 DNA sequence: TGTGCCAGCAGTCCCCACCTGGCCTTCGGGGATGAGCAGTTCTTC. It is translated as CASSPHLAFGDEQFF.

J is TRBJ2-7 and V is TRBV6-5, with a weak D call TRBD2 (5 bases). Germline CDR1 and CDR2: MNHEY and SVGAGI. The CDR3 contains 11 residues. V dropped 5 bases and J dropped 6 bases, with 8 bases sitting between them. The CDR3 protein is CASSAAGEQYF. The CDR3 coding sequence is TGTGCCAGCAGTGCCGCGGGCGAGCAGTACTTC.

V is TRBV6-5 and J is TRBJ2-2, with a tentative D call TRBD2 (5 bases). This CDR3 has 14 residues. Germline CDR1 reads MNHEY; CDR2 reads SVGAGI. Trimming took off 5 bases at V and 2 bases at J, with 9 bases between the two ends. The CDR3 loop is CASSADLNTGELFF. Written as DNA, the CDR3 is TGTGCCAGCAGTGCGGACTTAAACACCGGGGAGCTGTTTTTT.

The V and J genes are TRBV7-2 and TRBJ2-5; D assignment may be TRBD1 or TRBD2 (6 bases each). The germline V gene encodes CDR1 SGHTA and CDR2 FQGNSA. The CDR3 extends over 14 amino acids. V was shortened by 1 base and J by 5 bases, with 11 bases between the two germline ends. The CDR3 nucleotides read TGTGCCAGCAGCTTAGATAGGGGGGCGGAGACCCAGTACTTC. Translated: CASSLDRGAETQYF.

This clonotype was observed a few times. The chain employs TRBV12-3 or TRBV12-4 and TRBJ2-2; a weak D match, TRBD1 (6 bases). The V end lost 6 bases, the J end lost 1 base, and 9 bases lay between the germline ends. This CDR3 comprises 14 residues. The CDR3 reads CASRVTGNTGELFF. CDR3 bases: TGTGCCAGCAGAGTGACAGGGAACACCGGGGAGCTGTTTTTT.

This clonotype was seen a few times. The chain carries TRBV5-1 and TRBJ2-5, with TRBD1 identical over 8 bases. Looked up from germline, CDR1 is SGHRS and CDR2 is YFSETQ. This CDR3 spans 15 amino acids. After removal of 4 bases from V and 3 bases from J, the junction contained 8 bases not matched to a gene. CDR3 DNA: TGCGCCAGCAGCAAGGGGGACAGGCCAAAAGAGACCCAGTACTTC. Its protein product is CASSKGDRPKETQYF.

This clonotype was observed many times. The V call is TRBV14, the J call TRBJ2-1; possible D gene TRBD1, 6 bases. The CDR3 spans 13 residues. From germline, CDR1 is SGHDN and CDR2 FVKESK. V shed 1 base and J shed 14 bases, with 15 bases lying between them. CDR3 region: CASSQGDRDIKFF. CDR3 nucleotides: TGTGCCAGCAGCCAAGGGGACCGGGACATAAAGTTCTTC.

The genes are TRBV5-4 and TRBJ2-7; TRBD1 agrees at 7 bases. Germline V CDR1 and CDR2: SGHNT, YYREEE (reference sequence). V dropped 3 bases and J dropped 4; count of bases not matched to a gene: 7. This CDR3 has 14 amino acids. CDR3 residues: CASSSPGQPYEQYF. For the CDR3, the DNA is TGTGCCAGCAGCTCCCCGGGACAGCCTTACGAGCAGTACTTC.

This chain links TRBV7-9 with TRBJ2-1, with D possibly matching TRBD2 (6 bases). Germline loops: CDR1 SEHNR, CDR2 FQNEAQ (reference sequence). V was clipped by 0 bases and J by 1 base, with 10 bases between them. The CDR3 spans 16 residues. This CDR3 is CASSLAISGSYNEQFF. CDR3 sequence (DNA): TGTGCCAGCAGCTTAGCCATTAGCGGTTCCTACAATGAGCAGTTCTTC.

This clonotype turned up a few times. The chain links TRBV7-9 to TRBJ2-3; 7 bases are a match to TRBD1. The ends lost 3 bases at V and 2 bases at J; junction bases unmatched: 8. CDR3 length equals 16 residues. The germline V gene encodes CDR1 SEHNR and CDR2 FQNEAQ (reference sequence). The CDR3 loop is CASSFKGQRSTDTQYF. The CDR3, as DNA: TGTGCCAGCAGCTTTAAGGGACAGCGTTCCACAGATACGCAGTATTTT.

The V call is TRBV6-5, the J call TRBJ2-7; 7 bases agree with TRBD1. With 0 bases clipped from V and 3 bases from J, the junction kept 5 bases outside the gene matches. Germline-derived CDR1 and CDR2 are MNHEY and SVGAGI. This CDR3 contains 15 residues. The CDR3 sequence: CASSYSGSGGYEQYF. The CDR3 nucleotides read TGTGCCAGCAGTTACTCGGGCTCAGGGGGCTACGAGCAGTACTTC.

Notes on this clonotype: A junction end diverges from the germline sequence, so it may reflect a read error. This chain uses TRBV12-3 or TRBV12-4 with TRBJ2-7; 10 positions agree with TRBD2. The CDR3 contains 14 residues. This CDR3 reads CASSLTISGPGLAF. The CDR3 nucleotides are TGTGCCAGCAGTTTGACGATCAGTGGCCCGGGACTAGCGTTC.

The chain joins TRBV7-8 to TRBJ2-5; D perhaps matches TRBD1 (6 bases). The CDR3 runs to 14 residues. The V end lost 4 bases, the J end lost 5 bases, and 14 bases lay between the germline ends. Germline V CDR1 and CDR2: SGHVS, FQNEAQ. The CDR3 coding sequence is TGTGCCAGCAGCTCCAGGGGTTTGGGGGAGACCCAGTACTTC. Translated, it gives CASSSRGLGETQYF.

This clonotype was seen a handful of times. This chain uses TRBV3-1 with TRBJ1-5; D is unclear. Trimming shortened V by 1 base and J by 0 bases, and 7 bases separated the two germline ends. This CDR3 comprises 15 residues. Germline loops: CDR1 LGHDT, CDR2 YNNKEL (reference sequence). The CDR3 region is CASSQGTYSNQPQHF. In DNA form, the CDR3 reads TGTGCCAGCAGCCAAGGGACCTATAGCAATCAGCCCCAGCATTTT.

This clonotype was observed a few times. The chain is built from TRBV30 and TRBJ2-4; 13 positions match TRBD2. The junction had 6 bases not matched to a gene; V was cut back by 6 bases and J by 1 base. CDR1 GTSNPN and CDR2 SVGIG come from the germline V gene (reference sequence). This CDR3 has 16 residues. DNA for the CDR3: TGTGCCTGTGGACTAGCGGGAGTCAGGGCCAAAAACATTCAGTACTTC. Translation gives CACGLAGVRAKNIQYF.

This clonotype came up a few times. CDR3 protein: CATGSGPGSYNEQFF. The DNA for the CDR3 is TGTGCAACGGGCAGCGGCCCAGGCTCCTACAATGAGCAGTTCTTC. The gene calls are TRBV12-3 or TRBV12-4 and TRBJ2-1; possibly TRBD2 for D (5 bases). The CDR3 totals 15 residues.

The rearrangement uses TRBV7-2 and TRBJ1-2; weak D call: TRBD1 (5 bases). The germline V and J ends were trimmed by 5 bases and 4 bases, with 11 bases remaining between them. Germline V gene data show CDR1 as SGHTA and CDR2 as FQGNSA. This CDR3 is built from 13 residues. CDR3 nucleotide sequence: TGTGCCAGCAGCGTTATACAGGCCTATGGCTACACCTTC. Translated: CASSVIQAYGYTF.

This clonotype was found a few times. The chain recombines TRBV6-2 or TRBV6-3 with TRBJ2-5, with D unresolved. V lost 6 bases, J lost 5 bases, and 16 bases lay in between. This CDR3 has 14 amino acids. Germline V lookup: CDR1 MNHEY, CDR2 SVGEGT. The CDR3 loop is CASSRNPPRETQYF. As DNA, the CDR3 is TGTGCCAGCAGCCGCAACCCTCCTAGGGAGACCCAGTACTTC.

The chain carries TRBV11-1 and TRBJ1-4; TRBD1 aligns across 8 bases. The CDR3 sequence is 15 residues long. Losses at the gene ends were 5 bases for V and 7 bases for J; bases not matched to a gene: 9. Germline V gene data show CDR1 as SGHAT and CDR2 as FQDESV (reference sequence). The CDR3 reads CASSGQGQGTEKLFF. The CDR3 bases are TGTGCCAGCAGCGGACAAGGACAGGGTACTGAAAAACTGTTTTTT.

The chain is built from TRBV5-6 and TRBJ2-1; TRBD2 might be the D (6 bases). The CDR3 runs to 15 residues. Germline V gene sequence: CDR1 SGHDT, CDR2 YYEEEE. V lost 3 bases and J lost 1, with 11 bases in between. The CDR3 region is CASSSGVGSYNEQFF. Written as DNA, the CDR3 is TGTGCCAGCAGCTCGGGGGTTGGATCCTACAATGAGCAGTTCTTC.

The genes are TRBV27 and TRBJ2-1, with 12 bases aligning to TRBD2. Trimming cost V 3 bases and J 7 bases; bases outside gene matches: 10. The germline gives CDR1 MNHEY, CDR2 SMNVEV (reference sequence). The CDR3 runs to 17 residues. CDR3 region: CASSLVARTSGRNEQFF. The CDR3 bases are TGTGCCAGCAGTTTGGTCGCTCGAACTAGCGGGAGGAATGAGCAGTTCTTC.

This clonotype was counted a few times. The rearrangement links TRBV4-2 to TRBJ2-3; 9 nucleotides agree with TRBD1. Germline V gene sequence: CDR1 LGHNA, CDR2 YNFKEQ. The CDR3 runs to 17 residues. V trimming: 1 base; J trimming: 2 bases; junction bases outside the gene matches: 7. This CDR3 reads CASSQGTGDGDTDTQYF. DNA of the CDR3: TGTGCCAGCAGCCAAGGGACAGGGGACGGGGACACAGATACGCAGTATTTT.

Only a few counts were recorded for this clonotype. V gene TRBV15 combines with J gene TRBJ2-7; TRBD1 is a possible D gene (6 bases). The CDR3 runs 13 residues. Trimming removed 5 bases from V and 2 bases from J, with 10 bases in between. Germline CDR1 and CDR2: LNHNV and YYDKDF (reference sequence). CDR3 region: CATSLRQAYEQYF. Written as DNA, the CDR3 is TGTGCCACCAGCCTCCGACAGGCCTACGAGCAGTACTTC.

This clonotype appeared many times. The rearrangement links TRBV14 to TRBJ2-5; D tentatively reads TRBD1 or TRBD2 (5 bases each). Looked up from germline, CDR1 is SGHDN and CDR2 is FVKESK. The V end was cut by 1 base, the J end by 5 bases, with 14 bases between. The CDR3 length is 15 residues. CDR3 sequence reads: CASSQGGPRGETQYF. The CDR3 DNA is TGTGCCAGCAGCCAAGGGGGACCCCGCGGGGAGACCCAGTACTTC.

This chain uses TRBV4-1 with TRBJ2-3; 14 nucleotides match TRBD2. The CDR3 sequence is 21 residues long. V lost 2 bases to trimming and J lost 4 bases; unmatched junction nucleotides: 17. In germline, CDR1 is MGHRA, CDR2 YSYEKL. In nucleotides, the CDR3 is TGCGCCAGCAGCCAACATTTCTCCGGGACTAGCGGGGGATTTCCGCCAGATACGCAGTATTTT. Its protein product is CASSQHFSGTSGGFPPDTQYF.

This clonotype was seen a few times. The gene calls are TRBV11-3 and TRBJ2-2; D perhaps matches TRBD1 (6 bases). Germline loops: CDR1 SGHNT, CDR2 YENEEA. The CDR3 contains 14 residues. V was shortened by 3 bases and J by 5 bases, with 10 bases between the two germline ends. CDR3 DNA sequence: TGTGCCAGCAGCTTCAGGGGCTCTACCGGGGAGCTGTTTTTT. Protein: CASSFRGSTGELFF.

J is TRBJ1-5 and V is TRBV12-3 or TRBV12-4, with 8 bases fitting TRBD1. The CDR3 has 15 amino acids. V trimming: 8 bases; J trimming: 1 base; junction bases outside the gene matches: 7. Written as DNA, the CDR3 is TGTGCCAGCGGGGCAGGGGGCTCAAGCAATCAGCCCCAGCATTTT. This codes for CASGAGGSSNQPQHF.

The V and J genes are TRBV2 and TRBJ2-7; D unresolved. From germline, CDR1 is SNHLY and CDR2 FYNNEI. Trimming stripped 8 bases from V and 4 bases from J, with 18 bases between. This CDR3 region has 14 residues. In nucleotides, the CDR3 is TGTGCCAGCCGCCAGGCCATCGTTCTTTACGAGCAGTACGTC. Amino acids: CASRQAIVLYEQYV.

This clonotype appeared a few times. The chain joins TRBV19 to TRBJ2-1; 8 nucleotides agree with TRBD2. Trimming removed 7 bases from V and 5 bases from J; junction bases left unmatched: 7. Germline lookup yields CDR1 LNHDA and CDR2 SQIVND (reference sequence). The CDR3 length is 14 residues. This CDR3 reads CASTRTSLDNEQFF. For the CDR3, the DNA is TGTGCCAGTACCAGGACTAGCTTGGACAATGAGCAGTTCTTC.